The rows below give T cell receptor beta chains drawn from one sample of a study of blood T cell repertoires in COVID-19. The table came from immunoSEQ multiplex PCR; TCRdb's copy has only in-frame clones and leaves some out. The table lists roughly 250,000 clones, approximately 82% of them singletons. Sequencing was performed on peripheral blood. The receptors were sampled from a woman aged 80 or over with active or convalescent COVID-19. CDR3s include the opening cysteine and the closing phenylalanine or tryptophan. D genes are given only for firm matches. Only some rows state a clone size, as once, few, many or a class for expanded clones.

>TRBJ2-5|-|TRBV30|few
TGTGCCTGGAGACGACAGCTAACCATTGAAGAGACCCAGTACTTC
CAWRRQLTIEETQYF
>TRBJ1-1|-|TRBV19|-
TGTGCCAGTAGTATGAGGCTGGACAGCAGCGTGGACACTGAAGCTTTCTTT
CASSMRLDSSVDTEAFF
>TRBJ1-2|-|TRBV30|-
TGTGCCTGGAGTGTACGGGGGTGGGACTATGGCTACACCTTC
CAWSVRGWDYGYTF
>TRBJ2-6|-|TRBV19|-
TGTGCCAGTAGTATCGCAGGCTCTGGGGCCAACGTCCTGACTTTC
CASSIAGSGANVLTF
>TRBJ2-5|-|TRBV6-1|-
TGTGCCAGCAGTGAATTGGCAGGTCTCCAAGAGACCCAGTACTTC
CASSELAGLQETQYF
>TRBJ2-1|-|TRBV28|-
TGTGCCAGCAGTCCGCACCCCGGACAGAGCTCCTACAATGAGCAGTTCTTC
CASSPHPGQSSYNEQFF
>TRBJ2-1|TRBD2|TRBV3-1/TRBV3-2|-
TGTGCCAGCAGCCCCGGGCTAGCGGGAGGCTATGAGCAGTTCTTC
CASSPGLAGGYEQFF
>TRBJ1-2|TRBD1|TRBV28|-
TGTGCCAGCAGTACGGGACAGGGCGGGGGCTACACCTTC
CASSTGQGGGYTF
>TRBJ1-4|-|TRBV5-1|few
TGCGCCAGCAGCTCCACAGGGTTAAATGAAAAACTGTTTTTT
CASSSTGLNEKLFF
>TRBJ2-7|TRBD2|TRBV5-1|-
TGCGCCAGCAGCAGTGGAACCGGGACTAGCGGGAGACTTAACGAGCAGTACTTC
CASSSGTGTSGRLNEQYF
>TRBJ2-7|-|TRBV20-1|-
TGCAGTGCTAGTACAGGGCCCTCCGAGCAGTACTTC
CSASTGPSEQYF
>TRBJ1-5|-|TRBV19|-
TGTGCCAGTAGTGGTCCGAGGCGTGGTAATCAGCCCCAGCATTTT
CASSGPRRGNQPQHF
>TRBJ2-7|TRBD1|TRBV6-5|-
TGTGCCAGCAGTTTGGACAGGGCTACCTACGAGCAGTACTTC
CASSLDRATYEQYF
>TRBJ2-1|TRBD2|TRBV3-1/TRBV3-2|-
TGTGCCAGCAGCCCCAGCGGGGGGCCCTACAATGAGCAGTTCTTC
CASSPSGGPYNEQFF
>TRBJ2-3|-|TRBV28|-
TGTGCCAGCAGTTCGACAGCACCTTCAGATACGCAGTATTTT
CASSSTAPSDTQYF
>TRBJ1-1|-|TRBV6-5|-
TGTGCCAGCAGTTATGCCCGACAGTTGAACACTGAAGCTTTCTTT
CASSYARQLNTEAFF
>TRBJ1-2|TRBD1|TRBV28|-
TGTGCCAGCAGCTCAGGACAGGGGCCCGACTATGGCTACACCTTC
CASSSGQGPDYGYTF
>TRBJ1-6|-|TRBV5-8|-
TGTGCCAGCAGCTTGGACAGATGGTCACCCCTCCACTTT
CASSLDRWSPLHF
>TRBJ2-7|-|TRBV27|few
TGTGCCAGCAGTTTTCTTCCGGACAAAGCCTTCGAGCAGTACTTC
CASSFLPDKAFEQYF
>TRBJ2-7|-|TRBV27|-
TGTGCCAGCAGTTTATCCCCTGTATACGAGCAGTACTTC
CASSLSPVYEQYF
>TRBJ2-3|TRBD2|TRBV30|-
TGTGCCTGGAGTGTTGCGGGGGGGCGCACAGATACGCAGTATTTT
CAWSVAGGRTDTQYF
>TRBJ2-1|-|TRBV2|-
TGTGCCAGCAGTGCATTTGCTCAGGGGAATGAGCAGTTCTTC
CASSAFAQGNEQFF
>TRBJ1-3|-|TRBV6-5|once
TGTGCCAGCAGTTACCAGGGCCCTGGAAACACCATATATTTT
CASSYQGPGNTIYF
>TRBJ2-1|TRBD2|TRBV28|-
TGTGCCAGCAGGACTAGCGGGAGTGGGAATGAGCAGTTCTTC
CASRTSGSGNEQFF
>TRBJ1-4|-|TRBV5-1|-
TGCGCCAGCAGCTTCGGGGGAAAGAGCGAAAAACTGTTTTTT
CASSFGGKSEKLFF
>TRBJ1-5|-|TRBV9|-
TGTGCCAGCAGCGTGGGGGACTCATACCAGCCCCAGCATTTT
CASSVGDSYQPQHF
>TRBJ1-1|TRBD1|TRBV25-1|few
TGTGCCAGCAGTGAAGGGACAGGGGTTATGAACACTGAAGCTTTCTTT
CASSEGTGVMNTEAFF
>TRBJ2-7|-|TRBV28|-
TGTGCCAGCAGTTTATACGGGGATGAGCAGTACTTC
CASSLYGDEQYF
>TRBJ2-3|TRBD2|TRBV20-1|-
TGCAGTGCTAGTCGCGCGGGGGGGGACACAGATACGCAGTATTTT
CSASRAGGDTDTQYF
>TRBJ2-7|-|TRBV28|-
TGTGCCAGTGGGAACAGGGGAGGTTACTTC
CASGNRGGYF
>TRBJ2-7|TRBD2|TRBV30|once
TGTGCCTGGAGTTTTGCAGCGGGAGTAAACGAGCAGTACTTC
CAWSFAAGVNEQYF
>TRBJ1-4|TRBD1|TRBV3-1/TRBV3-2|-
TGTGCCAGCAGCCAAGGCAGCATCGGGACAGGGAACGAAAAACTGTTTTTT
CASSQGSIGTGNEKLFF
>TRBJ1-6|-|TRBV2|few
TGTGCCAGCAAACCGGGGGGGGGAAACTCACCCCTCCACTTT
CASKPGGGNSPLHF
>TRBJ2-2|TRBD1|TRBV15|-
TGTGCCACCAGCAGAGAATTGGCAGGGGGCACCGGGGAGCTGTTTTTT
CATSRELAGGTGELFF
>TRBJ1-6|TRBD1|TRBV30|-
TGTGCCTGGAGTGCAGGACAGGGAGGTCAGGGTTCACCCCTCCACTTT
CAWSAGQGGQGSPLHF
>TRBJ1-5|-|TRBV18|-
TGTGCCAGCTCACCCGGGGGGAGGGGCAATCAGCCCCAGCATTTT
CASSPGGRGNQPQHF
>TRBJ2-2|-|TRBV7-9|-
TGTGCCAGCACCGGCGAGGGGAGGTCCGGGGAGCTGTTTTTT
CASTGEGRSGELFF
>TRBJ2-7|TRBD2|TRBV4-2|-
TGTGCCAGCAGCCCCGGACTAGCGGGAGGGCTGGGCGAGCAGTACTTC
CASSPGLAGGLGEQYF
>TRBJ2-1|-|TRBV20-1|-
TGCAGTGCTAGTCGGACTCTTGACCTAACTGGAGAGCAGTTCTTC
CSASRTLDLTGEQFF
>TRBJ1-1|-|TRBV5-1|-
TGCGCCAGCAGCATGCGATCGGGGGGTAACACTGAAGCTTTCTTT
CASSMRSGGNTEAFF
>TRBJ1-6|TRBD1|TRBV2|-
TGTGCCAGCACCTCGGACAGGGTTAATTCACCCCTCCACTTT
CASTSDRVNSPLHF
>TRBJ2-1|-|TRBV28|-
TGTGCCAGCAGTCCCCCCGGGACTGATTACTACTCTAGCTCTAAGAGTGCTTTCTTC
CASSPPGTDYYSSSKSAFF
>TRBJ1-6|TRBD1|TRBV28|-
TGTGCCAGCAGTCTGACAGGGCAGGCCCTCCACTTT
CASSLTGQALHF
>TRBJ1-1|TRBD1|TRBV3-1/TRBV3-2|-
TGTGCCAGCAGCCCATCGGGACAGGACAACACTGAAGCTTTCTTT
CASSPSGQDNTEAFF
>TRBJ1-2|-|TRBV6-4|-
TGTGCCAGCAGCCAGACCCCACAGGGAAGCTATGGCTACACCTTC
CASSQTPQGSYGYTF